Shown below are 7 T cell receptor beta chains from a single sample sequenced in a study of blood T cell repertoires in COVID-19. Repertoires were generated with immunoSEQ multiplex PCR, while TCRdb's copy carries only in-frame clones and drops some. The sample records around 160,000 clones, over 85% being singletons. Specimen: peripheral blood. Receptor source: a man in his sixties with active or convalescent COVID-19.

The sample holds one count of this clone. The CDR3 DNA reads as TGTGCCAGCAGCTCCGGGGACAGTTCGAACTACGAGCAGTACTTC. It specifies CASSSGDSSNYEQYF. V usage is TRBV5-4 and J usage is TRBJ2-7, with 7 positions matching TRBD1. The germline V gene encodes CDR1 SGHNT and CDR2 YYREEE (reference sequence). The CDR3 consists of 15 residues. The ends lost 3 bases at V and 3 bases at J; junction bases unmatched: 9.

Only one count was recorded for this clone. J is TRBJ1-3 and V is TRBV11-2; possible D gene TRBD1, 6 bases. CDR3 size: 18 residues. Germline V gene lookup returns CDR1 SGHAT and CDR2 FQNNGV. Trimming took 5 bases from V and 2 from J, leaving 22 bases between them. DNA of the CDR3: TGTGCCAGCAGCCCCACTCCAAGGGGGGGGGCAGCTGGAAACACCATATATTTT. Protein sequence: CASSPTPRGGAAGNTIYF.

The table lists this clone with a count of one. The CDR3 loop is CASSPQDRNYGYTF. The CDR3 DNA is TGTGCCAGCTCACCTCAGGACAGGAACTATGGCTACACCTTC. The genes are TRBV18 and TRBJ1-2; 7 bases line up with TRBD1. Trimming at V came to 3 bases and at J to 2 bases, leaving 3 bases not matched to a gene. Germline CDR1 and CDR2: KGHSH and LQKENI. The CDR3 covers 14 residues.

The chain couples TRBV4-1 to TRBJ2-1; D may be TRBD2 (6 bases). The CDR3 has 17 amino acids. V lost 0 bases to trimming and J lost 3 bases, with 15 bases between them. Germline CDR1 is MGHRA and CDR2 is YSYEKL. DNA of the CDR3: TGCGCCAGCAGCCAAGATAGTAGCGGAGATAACTACAATGAGCAGTTCTTC. Residues: CASSQDSSGDNYNEQFF.

This chain joins TRBV28 and TRBJ1-5; TRBD1 is a possible D gene (5 bases). The CDR3 spans 13 residues. Per germline, CDR1 MDHEN and CDR2 SYDVKM. The CDR3 is CASMDTILQPQHF. As DNA, the CDR3 is TGTGCTTCTATGGACACTATCTTGCAGCCCCAGCATTTT.

V is TRBV6-5 and J is TRBJ1-3; D not certain. Germline V gene data show CDR1 as MNHEY and CDR2 as SVGAGI. CDR3 length equals 14 residues. V was trimmed by 3 bases and J by 6 bases, leaving 12 bases between them. The CDR3 reads CASSYTRYENTIYF. The CDR3 DNA follows: TGTGCCAGCAGTTATACGCGTTATGAAAACACCATATATTTT.

The chain links TRBV7-6 to TRBJ2-7, with 11 bases that match TRBD2. The CDR3 sequence is 16 residues long. V lost 4 bases and J lost 3; bases outside the gene matches: 8. Germline V gene lookup returns CDR1 SGHVS and CDR2 FNYEAQ. The CDR3 sequence: CASSSGLAGLFYEQYF. In DNA, the CDR3 is TGTGCCAGCAGCTCCGGACTAGCGGGCCTTTTCTACGAGCAGTACTTC.